This T cell receptor (beta chain) emerged from a study of Graves' ophthalmopathy and Graves' hyperthyroidism. The CDR3 is 15 residues long. CDR1 is MDHEN and CDR2 is SYDVKM in the germline V gene. V shed 5 bases and J 6 bases; nucleotides not matched to a gene: 9. Amplification of TCR beta CDR3 regions used RNA transcripts. First-round RT-PCR with HTBI primers preceded a second-round multiplex PCR. MiXCR, applied by TCRdb to the multiplex PCR reads, yields one record per CDR3 protein. There are roughly 420,000 distinct CDR3 sequences in the sample; roughly 20% occur only once, and approximately 3% lies in the top ten. Many counts were recorded for this clonotype.

The origin of this receptor is a woman younger than 30 with stable Graves' hyperthyroidism. Sequenced material: peripheral blood. The V call is TRBV28, the J call TRBJ2-2; 7 bases are shared with TRBD2. The CDR3 is CASSPLTAGAGELFF. CDR3 sequence (DNA): TGTGCCAGCAGTCCCTTGACCGCGGGGGCCGGGGAGCTGTTTTTT.